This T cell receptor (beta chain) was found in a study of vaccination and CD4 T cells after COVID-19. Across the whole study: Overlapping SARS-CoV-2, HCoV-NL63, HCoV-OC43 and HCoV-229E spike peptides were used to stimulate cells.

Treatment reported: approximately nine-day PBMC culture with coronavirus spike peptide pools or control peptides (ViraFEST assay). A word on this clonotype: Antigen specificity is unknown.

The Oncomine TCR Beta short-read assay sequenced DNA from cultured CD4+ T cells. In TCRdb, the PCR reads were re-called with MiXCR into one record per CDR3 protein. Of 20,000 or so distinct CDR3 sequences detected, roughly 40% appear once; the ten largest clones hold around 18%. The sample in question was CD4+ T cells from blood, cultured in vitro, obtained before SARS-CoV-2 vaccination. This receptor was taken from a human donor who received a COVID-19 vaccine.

The CDR3 nucleotides read TGTGCCAGCAGCTTAGTCCTAGCGGGGGGAGACACAGATACGCAGTATTTT. Encoded protein: CASSLVLAGGDTDTQYF. V is TRBV7-8 and J is TRBJ2-3; 11 positions match TRBD2. Germline lookup yields CDR1 SGHVS and CDR2 FQNEAQ. CDR3 size: 17 residues. With V trimmed by 1 base and J by 2 bases, 5 bases remained unmatched.